A single sample gave rise to the 13 T cell receptor beta chains below, sequenced in a study of cytomegalovirus exposure and HLA in healthy donors. It was with 60 Vbeta and 13 Jbeta primers that the PCR ran. The table came from immunoSEQ multiplex PCR; TCRdb's copy has only in-frame clones and leaves some out. The repertoire includes fewer than 100,000 clones, approximately 80% of them detected once, and roughly 3% sits in the top ten. Input material: PBMCs. These receptors were collected from a man in his forties in good health and CMV-seronegative.

This rearrangement joins TRBV5-1 to TRBJ1-4; D call uncertain. CDR3 length equals 15 residues. Trimming stripped 2 bases from V and 0 bases from J, with 8 bases between. Per germline, CDR1 SGHRS and CDR2 YFSETQ. The CDR3 region is CASSFFGTTNEKLFF. The DNA of the CDR3 is TGCGCCAGCAGCTTTTTCGGGACAACTAATGAAAAACTGTTTTTT.

CDR3 nucleotides: TGTGCCAGCTCACCAACAACAGGGAATCAGCCCCAGCATTTT. This encodes CASSPTTGNQPQHF. This chain uses TRBV18 with TRBJ1-5; maybe TRBD1 (6 bases). Germline CDR1 is KGHSH and CDR2 is LQKENI. This CDR3 spans 14 amino acids. With 2 bases removed from V and 4 bases from J, the gap between germline ends came to 9 bases.

This clone was seen a few times. This chain connects TRBV7-9 to TRBJ1-6; D not resolved. V lost 5 bases to trimming and J lost 14 bases, with 16 bases between them. Germline V gene sequence: CDR1 SEHNR, CDR2 FQNEAQ (reference sequence). The CDR3 length is 13 residues. CDR3 nucleotides: TGTGCCAGCAGCCAAACGGGTTGGTCGTCCCTCCACTTT. This gives the protein CASSQTGWSSLHF.

The rearrangement links TRBV9 to TRBJ1-1; perhaps TRBD1 as D (6 bases). V was trimmed by 7 bases and J by 1 base, leaving 11 bases between them. The CDR3 length is 13 residues. The germline gives CDR1 SGDLS, CDR2 YYNGEE. CDR3 in amino acids: CASPSTGNTEAFF. In DNA form, the CDR3 reads TGTGCCAGCCCATCGACAGGGAACACTGAAGCTTTCTTT.

The J gene is TRBJ2-1, the V gene TRBV15; maybe TRBD2 (6 bases). This CDR3 has 12 residues. CDR1 is LNHNV and CDR2 is YYDKDF in the germline V gene (reference sequence). V was clipped by 1 base and J by 10 bases, with 8 bases between them. CDR3 nucleotides: TGTGCCACCAGCAGAGCGGGGGTAGAGCAGTTCTTC. It is translated as CATSRAGVEQFF.

The chain joins TRBV28 to TRBJ2-5, with D hard to call. Germline CDR1 MDHEN, CDR2 SYDVKM. The CDR3 has 16 residues. V was trimmed by 4 bases and J by 2 bases, leaving 17 bases between them. CDR3 sequence reads: CASSSSETRTQETQYF. The CDR3, as DNA: TGTGCCAGCAGTTCCTCCGAGACAAGAACTCAAGAGACCCAGTACTTC.

The CDR3 sequence is CASSYRQTEAFF. The DNA of the CDR3 is TGTGCCAGCAGCTACCGACAGACTGAAGCTTTCTTT. The genes are TRBV11-2 and TRBJ1-1, with a weak D call TRBD1 (5 bases). In germline, CDR1 is SGHAT, CDR2 FQNNGV. The CDR3 totals 12 residues. The V end was cut by 4 bases, the J end by 5 bases, with 8 bases between. Full variable domain (rest looked up from reference TRBV11-2 and TRBJ1-1): EAGVAQSPRYKIIEKRQSVAFWCNPISGHATLYWYQQILGQGPKLLIQFQNNGVVDDSQLPKDRFSAERLKGVDSTLKIQPAKLEDSAVYLCASSYRQTEAFFGQGTRLTVV.

This chain connects TRBV5-1 to TRBJ2-1; 8 nucleotides line up with TRBD2. J gave up 6 bases and V 0 bases, and 2 bases lay outside the gene matches. This CDR3 is 14 amino acids long. CDR1 SGHRS and CDR2 YFSETQ come from the germline V gene. The CDR3 region is CASSLGGGLNEQFF. The CDR3, as DNA: TGCGCCAGCAGCTTGGGCGGGGGGCTCAATGAGCAGTTCTTC.

This rearrangement joins TRBV10-1 to TRBJ2-1; 9 bases fit TRBD1. This CDR3 is 15 amino acids long. V was clipped by 4 bases and J by 0 bases; unmatched bases: 1. CDR1 and CDR2 (germline): WNHNN, SYGVQD (reference sequence). CDR3 loop: CASSGDRASYNEQFF. The CDR3 coding sequence is TGCGCCAGCAGTGGGGACAGGGCCTCCTACAATGAGCAGTTCTTC.

The chain couples TRBV6-1 to TRBJ1-1, with 7 nucleotides matching TRBD1. This CDR3 comprises 14 residues. The germline gives CDR1 MNHNS, CDR2 SASEGT. The junction had 4 bases not matched to a gene; V was cut back by 5 bases and J by 1 base. The CDR3 sequence is CASSWTGENTEAFF. The CDR3 DNA is TGTGCCAGCAGTTGGACAGGCGAGAACACTGAAGCTTTCTTT.

A word on this clone: Other DNA sequences within the sample encode an identical CDR3. The J gene is TRBJ1-4, the V gene TRBV5-1; TRBD1 matches at 8 bases. This CDR3 contains 15 residues. V lost 2 bases to trimming and J lost 8 bases; unmatched junction nucleotides: 8. Germline loops: CDR1 SGHRS, CDR2 YFSETQ. CDR3 region: CASSLGQGKGEKLFF. CDR3 bases: TGCGCCAGCAGCTTAGGACAGGGAAAGGGAGAAAAACTGTTTTTT.

This sequence joins TRBV18 and TRBJ2-5, with D tentatively TRBD2 (5 bases). Trimming stripped 0 bases from V and 1 base from J, with 6 bases between. Germline V gene sequence: CDR1 KGHSH, CDR2 LQKENI. CDR3 size: 14 residues. CDR3 sequence: CASSPPSGQETQYF. Here the CDR3 DNA reads TGTGCCAGCTCACCACCGAGCGGCCAAGAGACCCAGTACTTC.

This chain connects TRBV13 to TRBJ1-2, with D perhaps matching TRBD1 (5 bases). V gave up 5 bases and J gave up 8 bases, with 18 bases separating them. Germline-derived CDR1 and CDR2 are PRHDT and FYEKMQ (reference sequence). The CDR3 totals 14 residues. The CDR3 reads CASSLGTATRGYTF. The CDR3 coding sequence is TGTGCCAGCAGCCTGGGGACGGCGACTAGGGGCTACACCTTC.